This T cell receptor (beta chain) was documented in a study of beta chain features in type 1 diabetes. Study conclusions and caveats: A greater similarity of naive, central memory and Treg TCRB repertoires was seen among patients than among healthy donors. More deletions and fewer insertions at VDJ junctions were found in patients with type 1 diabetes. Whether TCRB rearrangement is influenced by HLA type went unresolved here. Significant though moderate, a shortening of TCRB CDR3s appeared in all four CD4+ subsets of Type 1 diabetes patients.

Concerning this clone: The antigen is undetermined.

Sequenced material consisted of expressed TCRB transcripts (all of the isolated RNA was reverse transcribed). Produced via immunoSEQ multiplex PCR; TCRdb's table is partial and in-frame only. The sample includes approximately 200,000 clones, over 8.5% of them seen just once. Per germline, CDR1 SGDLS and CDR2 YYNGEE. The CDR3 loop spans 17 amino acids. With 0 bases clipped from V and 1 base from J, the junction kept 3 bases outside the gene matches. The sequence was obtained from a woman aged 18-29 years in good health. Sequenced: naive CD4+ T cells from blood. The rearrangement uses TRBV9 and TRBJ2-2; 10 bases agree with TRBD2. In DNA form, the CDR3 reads TGTGCCAGCAGCGTAGGGAGGACTAGCGGGAACACCGGGGAGCTGTTTTTT. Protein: CASSVGRTSGNTGELFF. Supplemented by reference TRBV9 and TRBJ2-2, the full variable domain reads DSGVTQTPKHLITATGQRVTLRCSPRSGDLSVYWYQQSLDQGLQFLIQYYNGEERAKGNILERFSAQQFPDLHSELNLSSLELGDSALYFCASSVGRTSGNTGELFFGEGSRLTVL.